A selection of T cell receptor beta chains follows, all from one sample in a study of T cell repertoires in cytomegalovirus infection. MiXCR, applied by TCRdb to the reads, yields one record per CDR3 protein. The table has 300,000 or so distinct CDR3 sequences, about 25% seen once. Sequenced material: PBMCs. These receptors originate from a human donor in good health (CMV status not recorded). Some clones in this sample may be carry-over from other donors' samples. Each CDR3 is given with its conserved first and last residue. A D gene is named only where the DNA matches it firmly. Clone size is shown for a subset of rows, as once, few, many or a class of expanded clone.

>many|TRBJ2-5|TRBV7-3|TRBD2
TGTGCCAGCAGCTTAGAGGGCCGTCCTAGCGGGGGAGGAGAGACCCAGTACTTC
CASSLEGRPSGGGETQYF
>-|TRBJ1-1|TRBV3-1|-
TGTGCCAGCTCACAGTCGGACACTGAAGCTTTCTTT
CASSQSDTEAFF
>-|TRBJ1-6|TRBV4-2|-
TGTGCCAGCAGCCAAGTAACACAGAATTCCTATAATTCACCCCTCCACTTT
CASSQVTQNSYNSPLHF
>many|TRBJ2-1|TRBV7-9|-
TGTGCCAGCAGCCCTCCGGGTAGCGGATACAATGAGCAGTTCTTC
CASSPPGSGYNEQFF
>many|TRBJ2-1|TRBV7-6|-
TGTGCCAGCAGCTACAGGTTAGGGGTCAATGAGCAGTTCTTC
CASSYRLGVNEQFF
>-|TRBJ1-5|TRBV12-3/TRBV12-4|-
TGTGCCAGCAGTCCGCGACAATATCGAGGTAATCAGCCCCAGCATTTT
CASSPRQYRGNQPQHF
>-|TRBJ2-2|TRBV7-3|-
TGTGCCAGCAGCCCCAGGGGCGCCGGGGAGCTGTTTTTT
CASSPRGAGELFF
>-|TRBJ1-4|TRBV20-1|-
TGCAGTGCTAGATACGGTACTGAAAAACTGTTTTTT
CSARYGTEKLFF
>-|TRBJ2-5|TRBV6-5|-
TGTGCCAGCAGGAGGGGAAAAGAGACCCAGTACTTC
CASRRGKETQYF
>-|TRBJ1-4|TRBV20-1|-
TGCAGTGCTAAGGCTCTCCCTGAAAAACTGTTTTTT
CSAKALPEKLFF
>many|TRBJ1-1|TRBV7-8|-
TGTGCCAGCAGCCAGGCGGGGAACACTGAAGCTTTCTTT
CASSQAGNTEAFF
>few|TRBJ1-2|TRBV7-2|-
TGTGCCAGCAGCTTACAGGGCTTCGGCTACACCTTC
CASSLQGFGYTF
>-|TRBJ2-7|TRBV20-1|TRBD2
TGCAGTGCTATACCCGGGAGGGCCATCTACGAGCAGTACTTC
CSAIPGRAIYEQYF
>-|TRBJ2-3|TRBV2|-
TGTGCCAGCAGTGGTTTCCCTAAAGCGGGCCCAGATACGCAGTATTTT
CASSGFPKAGPDTQYF
>many|TRBJ2-5|TRBV7-2|-
TGTGCCAGCAGCCTAACCACAAGAAGAGAGACCCAGTACTTC
CASSLTTRRETQYF
>-|TRBJ2-5|TRBV6-6|TRBD2
TGTGCCAGCAGCCAGGGGACTAGCAGCCAAGAGACCCAGTACTTC
CASSQGTSSQETQYF
>many|TRBJ1-5|TRBV28|-
TGTGCCAGCACGAGACGGACAGTAGGGTGGCCCCAGCATTTT
CASTRRTVGWPQHF
>few|TRBJ2-1|TRBV7-6|-
TGTGCCAGCAGCTTAACAGGGAACGGGGAGTTCTTC
CASSLTGNGEFF
>many|TRBJ2-2|TRBV7-9|-
TGTGCCAGCAGCCCCGGGGAGCTGTTTTTT
CASSPGELFF
>many|TRBJ2-1|TRBV28|TRBD1
TGTGCCATTTTGGGACAGGGGACTCTCGGTGAGCAGTTCTTC
CAILGQGTLGEQFF
>-|TRBJ1-5|TRBV19|TRBD1
TGTGCCAGTAGTATTGGGACAGTGATGAATCAGCCCCAGCATTTT
CASSIGTVMNQPQHF
>once|TRBJ2-7|TRBV7-2|TRBD2
TGTGCCAGCAGCCCCCAACAAGGGACTAGCGGCTCCTCCTGGGACTTC
CASSPQQGTSGSSWDF
>-|TRBJ2-1|TRBV3-1|-
TGTGCCAGCAGCCGCTCGGGACTCGCCGGTGACAATGAGCAGTTCTTC
CASSRSGLAGDNEQFF
>many|TRBJ1-1|TRBV12-3/TRBV12-4|-
TGTGCCAGCAGTTTAACATACTGGGCATGGCGGGGGGACACTGAAGCTTTCTTT
CASSLTYWAWRGDTEAFF
>few|TRBJ2-7|TRBV6-6|-
TGTGCCAGCAGTTACAGGGGCGTCTACGAGCAGTACTTC
CASSYRGVYEQYF
>-|TRBJ1-6|TRBV12-3/TRBV12-4|TRBD1
TGTGCCAGCTCACGGACAGGGGGCTATAATTCACCCCTCCACTTT
CASSRTGGYNSPLHF
>few|TRBJ2-5|TRBV7-9|TRBD2
TGTGCCAGCAGCAAACTAGCGGGAGAGACCCAGTACTTC
CASSKLAGETQYF
>-|TRBJ2-7|TRBV28|TRBD2
TGTGCCAGCAGACCCACTAGCGGGAGGGCTGGAGAGCAGTACTTC
CASRPTSGRAGEQYF
>few|TRBJ2-7|TRBV20-1|TRBD2
TGCAGTGCTACCGGGACTAGCGAGCAGTACTTC
CSATGTSEQYF
>-|TRBJ1-5|TRBV25-1|-
TGTGCCAGCAGCGGGCCTCTTAATCAGCCCCAGCATTTT
CASSGPLNQPQHF
>-|TRBJ2-5|TRBV12-3/TRBV12-4|TRBD1
TGTGCCAGCAGTTTACTACAGGGGTTGGAGACCCAGTACTTC
CASSLLQGLETQYF
>-|TRBJ2-1|TRBV2|-
TGTGCCAGCACCCTGGAGAGGGGGGGCAATGAGCAGTTCTTC
CASTLERGGNEQFF
>-|TRBJ2-7|TRBV20-1|TRBD2
TGCAGTGCTGCCGGGACTAGCGGAGACGAGCAGTACTTC
CSAAGTSGDEQYF
>many|TRBJ2-1|TRBV7-2|-
TGTGCCAGCAGCCCCGACCTGACGGGGAAATACAATGAGCAGTTCTTC
CASSPDLTGKYNEQFF
>few|TRBJ2-1|TRBV7-2|-
TGTGCCAGCAGCTTTATCGGGGCGGGACTAGGGGGCGAGCAGTTCTTC
CASSFIGAGLGGEQFF
>few|TRBJ2-7|TRBV7-6|TRBD2
TGTGCCAGCAGCCTGGGACTAGCGGGGACCGGGGGCTACGAGCAGTACTTC
CASSLGLAGTGGYEQYF
>-|TRBJ1-1|TRBV27|-
TGTGCCAGCAGCCCTACCGGTGAAGCTTTCTTT
CASSPTGEAFF
>-|TRBJ2-5|TRBV20-1|-
TGCAGTGCTAGTCTCGGTTCGGGGGGCCAGCAAGAGACCCAGTACTTC
CSASLGSGGQQETQYF
>few|TRBJ2-1|TRBV11-2|TRBD2
TGTGCCAGCAGCAGTCGGACTAGCGGGATTGAGCAGTTCTTC
CASSSRTSGIEQFF
>-|TRBJ2-3|TRBV20-1|TRBD2
TGCAGTGCTAGAGAACCGGGACTAGCAACAGATACGCAGTATTTT
CSAREPGLATDTQYF
>-|TRBJ2-7|TRBV7-2|TRBD1
TGTGCCAGCAGCTTAGAGGGGCGACAGGGTTTCGAGCAGTACTTC
CASSLEGRQGFEQYF
>few|TRBJ1-4|TRBV24-1|-
TGTGCCACCAGTGATTCGGGGAGGGGCCCCGAAAAACTGTTTTTT
CATSDSGRGPEKLFF